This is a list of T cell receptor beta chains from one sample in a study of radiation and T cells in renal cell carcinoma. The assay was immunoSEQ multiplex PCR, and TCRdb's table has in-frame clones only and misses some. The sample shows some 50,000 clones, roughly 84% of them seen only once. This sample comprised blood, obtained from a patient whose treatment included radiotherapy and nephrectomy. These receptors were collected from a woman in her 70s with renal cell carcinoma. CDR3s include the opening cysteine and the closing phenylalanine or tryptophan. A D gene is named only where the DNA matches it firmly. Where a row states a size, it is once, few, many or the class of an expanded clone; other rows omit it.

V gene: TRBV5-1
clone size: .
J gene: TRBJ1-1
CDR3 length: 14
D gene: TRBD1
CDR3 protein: CASSPSQGVTEAFF
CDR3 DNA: TGCGCCAGCAGCCCGTCGCAGGGGGTCACTGAAGCTTTCTTT

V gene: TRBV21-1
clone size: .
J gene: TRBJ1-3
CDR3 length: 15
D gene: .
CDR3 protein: CASQGPGASGNTIYF
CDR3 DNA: TGTGCCAGTCAGGGCCCAGGGGCTAGTGGAAACACCATATATTTT

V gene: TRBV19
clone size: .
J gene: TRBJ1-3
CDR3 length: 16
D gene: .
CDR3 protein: CASSNPSLRSGNTIYF
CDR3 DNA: TGTGCCAGTAGTAACCCATCTCTCCGCTCTGGAAACACCATATATTTT

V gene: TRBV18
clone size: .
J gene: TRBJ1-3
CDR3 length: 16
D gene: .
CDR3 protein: CASSTGLQGSGNTIYF
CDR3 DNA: TGTGCCAGTTCCACCGGCTTACAGGGATCTGGAAACACCATATATTTT

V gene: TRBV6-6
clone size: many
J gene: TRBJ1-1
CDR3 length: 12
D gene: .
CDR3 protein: CASSYSTDEAFF
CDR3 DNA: TGTGCCAGCAGTTACTCGACGGATGAAGCTTTCTTT

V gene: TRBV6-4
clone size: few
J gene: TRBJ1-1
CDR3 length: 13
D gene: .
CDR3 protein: CASSVRENTEAFF
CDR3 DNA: TGTGCCAGCAGTGTCAGGGAGAACACTGAAGCTTTCTTT

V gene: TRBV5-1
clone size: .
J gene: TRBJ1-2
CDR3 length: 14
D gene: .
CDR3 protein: CASSLSGTEYGYTF
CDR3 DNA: TGCGCCAGCAGCCTCTCCGGGACGGAGTATGGCTACACCTTC

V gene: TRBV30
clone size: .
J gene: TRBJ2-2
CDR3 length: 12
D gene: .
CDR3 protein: CAWSGSTGELFF
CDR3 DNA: TGTGCCTGGAGTGGGAGCACCGGGGAGCTGTTTTTT

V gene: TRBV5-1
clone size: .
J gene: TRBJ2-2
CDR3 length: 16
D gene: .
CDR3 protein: CASSLVPGAGTGELFF
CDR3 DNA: TGCGCCAGCAGCTTGGTACCGGGCGCAGGCACCGGGGAGCTGTTTTTT

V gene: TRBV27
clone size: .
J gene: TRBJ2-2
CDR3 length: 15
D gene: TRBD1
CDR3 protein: CASSAGTDGTGELFF
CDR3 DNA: TGTGCCAGCAGTGCTGGGACAGACGGCACCGGGGAGCTGTTTTTT

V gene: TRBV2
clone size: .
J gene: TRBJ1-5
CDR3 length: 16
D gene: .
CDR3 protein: CASSPQEGFSNQPQHF
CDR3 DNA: TGTGCCAGCAGTCCCCAGGAAGGGTTTAGCAATCAGCCCCAGCATTTT

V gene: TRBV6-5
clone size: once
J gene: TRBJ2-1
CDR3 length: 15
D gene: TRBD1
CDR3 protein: CASSFTTGMYNEQFF
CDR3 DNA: TGTGCCAGCAGTTTTACGACAGGGATGTACAATGAGCAGTTCTTC

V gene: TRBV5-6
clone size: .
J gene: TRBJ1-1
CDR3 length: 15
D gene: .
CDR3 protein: CASSLVGVLNTEAFF
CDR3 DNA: TGTGCCAGCAGCTTGGTAGGGGTACTGAACACTGAAGCTTTCTTT

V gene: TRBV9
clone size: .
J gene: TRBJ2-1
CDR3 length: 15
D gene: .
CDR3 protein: CASNSKGLAWNEQFF
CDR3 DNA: TGTGCCAGCAATTCAAAGGGGCTAGCGTGGAATGAGCAGTTCTTC

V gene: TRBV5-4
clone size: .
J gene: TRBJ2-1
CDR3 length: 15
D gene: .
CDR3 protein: CASSLGLSSYNEQFF
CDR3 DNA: TGTGCCAGCAGCTTGGGACTCAGCTCCTACAATGAGCAGTTCTTC

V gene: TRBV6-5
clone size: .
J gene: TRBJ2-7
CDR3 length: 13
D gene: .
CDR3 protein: CASRPDGPYEQYF
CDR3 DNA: TGTGCCAGCAGACCCGACGGTCCCTACGAGCAGTACTTC

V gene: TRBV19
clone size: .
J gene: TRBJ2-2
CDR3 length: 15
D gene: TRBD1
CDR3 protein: CASTTGTANTGELFF
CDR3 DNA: TGTGCCAGTACCACCGGGACAGCGAACACCGGGGAGCTGTTTTTT

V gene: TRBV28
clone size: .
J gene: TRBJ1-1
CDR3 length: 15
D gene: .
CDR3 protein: CASSPYGRGDTEAFF
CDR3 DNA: TGTGCCAGCAGCCCCTATGGCCGGGGTGACACTGAAGCTTTCTTT

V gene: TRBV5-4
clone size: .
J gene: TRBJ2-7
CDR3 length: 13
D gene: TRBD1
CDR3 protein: CASTLDRAYEQYF
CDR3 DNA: TGTGCCAGCACTCTGGACAGGGCCTACGAGCAGTACTTC

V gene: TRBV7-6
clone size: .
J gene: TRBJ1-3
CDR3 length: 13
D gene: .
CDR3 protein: CASSLDLGNTIYF
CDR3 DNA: TGTGCCAGCAGCTTAGATCTAGGAAACACCATATATTTT

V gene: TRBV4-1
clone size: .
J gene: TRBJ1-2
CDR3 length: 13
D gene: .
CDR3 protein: CASSGYTNYGYTF
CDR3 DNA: TGCGCCAGCAGCGGATATACTAACTATGGCTACACCTTC

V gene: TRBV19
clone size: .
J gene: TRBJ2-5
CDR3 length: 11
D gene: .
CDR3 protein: CASRQGETQYF
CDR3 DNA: TGTGCCAGTAGGCAGGGGGAGACCCAGTACTTC

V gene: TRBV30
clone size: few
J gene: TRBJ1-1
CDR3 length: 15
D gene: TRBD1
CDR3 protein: CAWSVRGRGWTEAFF
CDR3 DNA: TGTGCCTGGAGTGTACGTGGCAGGGGGTGGACTGAAGCTTTCTTT

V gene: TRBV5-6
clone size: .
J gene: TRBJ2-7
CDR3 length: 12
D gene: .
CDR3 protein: CASSLAVYEQYF
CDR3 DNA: TGTGCCAGCAGCTTGGCGGTATACGAGCAGTACTTC

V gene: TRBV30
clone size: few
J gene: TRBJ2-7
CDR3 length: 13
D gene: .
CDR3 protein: CAWSVGSRTEQYF
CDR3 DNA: TGTGCCTGGAGTGTCGGGAGTCGAACCGAGCAGTACTTC

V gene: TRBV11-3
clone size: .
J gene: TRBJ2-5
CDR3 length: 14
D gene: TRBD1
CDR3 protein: CASSPDRGGETQYF
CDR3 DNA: TGTGCCAGCAGCCCGGACAGGGGGGGAGAGACCCAGTACTTC

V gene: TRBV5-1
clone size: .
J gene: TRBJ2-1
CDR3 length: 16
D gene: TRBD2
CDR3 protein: CASSPATSGGGNEQFF
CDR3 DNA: TGCGCCAGCAGCCCCGCAACTAGCGGGGGGGGCAATGAGCAGTTCTTC

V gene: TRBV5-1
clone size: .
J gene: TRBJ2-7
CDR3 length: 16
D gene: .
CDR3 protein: CASSLPREPGYNEQYF
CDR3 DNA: TGCGCCAGCAGCTTGCCCAGGGAGCCCGGATACAACGAGCAGTACTTC

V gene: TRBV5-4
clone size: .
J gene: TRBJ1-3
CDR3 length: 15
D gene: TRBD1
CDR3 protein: CASTPDRGSGNTIYF
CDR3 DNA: TGTGCCAGCACCCCGGACAGGGGGTCTGGAAACACCATATATTTT

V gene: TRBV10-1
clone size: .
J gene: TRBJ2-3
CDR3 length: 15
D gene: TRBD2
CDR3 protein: CASSATSGGVGTQYF
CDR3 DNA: TGCGCCAGCAGTGCCACTAGCGGGGGAGTCGGGACGCAGTATTTT

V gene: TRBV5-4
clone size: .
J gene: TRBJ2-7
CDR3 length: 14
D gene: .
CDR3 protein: CASSPDTTSYEQYF
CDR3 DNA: TGTGCCAGCAGCCCCGACACCACGTCCTACGAGCAGTACTTC

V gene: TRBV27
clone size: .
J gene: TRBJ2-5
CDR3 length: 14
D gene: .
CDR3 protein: CADVTTKAEETQYF
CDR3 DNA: TGTGCAGACGTAACGACCAAAGCGGAAGAGACCCAGTACTTC

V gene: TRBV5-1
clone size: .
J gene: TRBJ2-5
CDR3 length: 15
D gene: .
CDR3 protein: CASSRGTDPQETQYF
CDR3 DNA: TGCGCCAGCAGCCGCGGGACCGACCCCCAAGAGACCCAGTACTTC

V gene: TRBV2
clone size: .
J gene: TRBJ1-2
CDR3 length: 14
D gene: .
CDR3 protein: CASMTGVADYGYTF
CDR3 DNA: TGTGCCAGCATGACCGGGGTGGCGGACTATGGCTACACCTTC

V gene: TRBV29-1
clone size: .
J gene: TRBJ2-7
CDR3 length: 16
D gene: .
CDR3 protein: CSVGRQGGRGPYEQYF
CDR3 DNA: TGCAGCGTTGGGCGACAGGGAGGAAGGGGGCCCTACGAGCAGTACTTC

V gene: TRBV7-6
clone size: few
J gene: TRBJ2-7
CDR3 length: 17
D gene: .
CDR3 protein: CASSLLVGVSLPYEQYF
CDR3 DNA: TGTGCCAGCAGCTTACTGGTGGGAGTATCGTTGCCCTACGAGCAGTACTTC

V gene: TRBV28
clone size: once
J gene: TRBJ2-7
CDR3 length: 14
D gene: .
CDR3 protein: CASIPQGGPHEQYF
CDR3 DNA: TGTGCCAGCATCCCCCAGGGGGGGCCCCACGAGCAGTACTTC

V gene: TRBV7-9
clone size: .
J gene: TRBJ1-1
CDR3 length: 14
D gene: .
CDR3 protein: CASLVGGMNTEAFF
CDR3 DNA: TGTGCCAGCTTGGTAGGGGGGATGAACACTGAAGCTTTCTTT

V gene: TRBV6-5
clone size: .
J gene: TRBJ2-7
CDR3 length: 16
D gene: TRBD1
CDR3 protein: CASSYSGTGSSYEQYF
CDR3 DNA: TGTGCCAGCAGTTACTCGGGGACAGGGAGCTCCTACGAGCAGTACTTC

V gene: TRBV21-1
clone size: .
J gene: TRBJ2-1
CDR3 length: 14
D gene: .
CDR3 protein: CASSKEGRLNEQFF
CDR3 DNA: TGTGCCAGCAGCAAAGAAGGTCGGCTCAATGAGCAGTTCTTC

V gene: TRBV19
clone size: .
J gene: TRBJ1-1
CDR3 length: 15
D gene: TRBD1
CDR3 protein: CASSRQGAKNTEAFF
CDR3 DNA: TGTGCCAGTAGCCGACAGGGGGCTAAGAACACTGAAGCTTTCTTT

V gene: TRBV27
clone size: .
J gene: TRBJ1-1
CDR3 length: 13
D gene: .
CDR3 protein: CASSSPGTPEAFF
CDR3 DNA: TGTGCCAGCAGTTCCCCCGGGACACCTGAAGCTTTCTTT

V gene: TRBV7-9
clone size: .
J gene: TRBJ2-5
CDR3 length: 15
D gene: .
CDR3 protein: CASSLARWTQETQYF
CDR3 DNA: TGTGCCAGCAGCTTAGCGCGCTGGACCCAAGAGACCCAGTACTTC

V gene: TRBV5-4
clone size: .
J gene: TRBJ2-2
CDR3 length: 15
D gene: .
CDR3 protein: CASSLRSSNTGELFF
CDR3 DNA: TGTGCCAGCAGCTTGCGCTCTTCCAACACCGGGGAGCTGTTTTTT

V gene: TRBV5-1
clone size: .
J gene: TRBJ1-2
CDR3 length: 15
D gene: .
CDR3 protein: CASSMEPGPSYGYTF
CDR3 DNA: TGCGCCAGCAGCATGGAACCGGGACCGAGCTATGGCTACACCTTC

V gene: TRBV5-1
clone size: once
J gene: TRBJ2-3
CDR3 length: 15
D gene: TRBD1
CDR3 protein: CASSEGAVLPATQYF
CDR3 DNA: TGCGCCAGCAGCGAGGGGGCGGTCCTACCAGCTACGCAGTATTTT

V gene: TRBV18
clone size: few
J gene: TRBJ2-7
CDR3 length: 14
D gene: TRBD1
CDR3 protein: CASSPRQGTYEQYF
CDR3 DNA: TGTGCCAGCTCACCTCGACAGGGCACCTACGAGCAGTACTTC

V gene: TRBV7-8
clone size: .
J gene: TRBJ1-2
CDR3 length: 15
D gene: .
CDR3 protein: CASSLVQGGNYGYTF
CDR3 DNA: TGTGCCAGCAGCTTAGTGCAGGGCGGGAACTATGGCTACACCTTC

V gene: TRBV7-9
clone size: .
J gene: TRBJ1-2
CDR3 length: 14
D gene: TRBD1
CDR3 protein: CASSLETGNYGYTF
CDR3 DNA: TGTGCCAGCAGCTTAGAGACAGGGAACTATGGCTACACCTTC

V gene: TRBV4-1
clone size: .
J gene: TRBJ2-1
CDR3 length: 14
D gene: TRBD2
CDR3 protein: CASSQDGGRDEQFF
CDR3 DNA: TGCGCCAGCAGCCAAGACGGGGGGAGGGATGAGCAGTTCTTC

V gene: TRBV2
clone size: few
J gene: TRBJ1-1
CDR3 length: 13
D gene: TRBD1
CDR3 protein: CASSNQGASEAFF
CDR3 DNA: TGTGCCAGCAGTAACCAGGGGGCCTCTGAAGCTTTCTTT

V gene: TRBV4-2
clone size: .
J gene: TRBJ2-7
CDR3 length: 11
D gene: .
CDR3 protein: CASRDQNEQYF
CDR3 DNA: TGTGCCAGCCGGGACCAAAACGAGCAGTACTTC

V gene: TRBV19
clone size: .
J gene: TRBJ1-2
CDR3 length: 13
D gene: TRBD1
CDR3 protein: CASSNRGRSGYTF
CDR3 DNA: TGTGCCAGTAGTAACAGGGGTAGGAGTGGCTACACCTTC

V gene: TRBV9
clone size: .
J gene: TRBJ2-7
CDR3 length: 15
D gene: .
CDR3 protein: CASSVGGDGSYEQYF
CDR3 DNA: TGTGCCAGCAGCGTAGGGGGGGACGGATCCTACGAGCAGTACTTC

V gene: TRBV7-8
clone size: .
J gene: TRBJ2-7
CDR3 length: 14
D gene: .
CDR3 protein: CASSLPWSTGEQYF
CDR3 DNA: TGTGCCAGCAGCTTACCCTGGTCCACTGGGGAGCAGTACTTC

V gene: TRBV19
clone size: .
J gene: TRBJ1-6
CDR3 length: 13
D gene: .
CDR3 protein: CASSNSYNSPLHF
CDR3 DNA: TGTGCCAGTAGTAACTCCTATAATTCACCCCTCCACTTT

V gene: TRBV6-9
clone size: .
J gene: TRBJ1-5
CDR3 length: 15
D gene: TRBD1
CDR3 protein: CASSSRGRRGKPQHF
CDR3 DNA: TGTGCCAGCAGTTCCCGGGGGCGCAGGGGGAAGCCCCAGCATTTT

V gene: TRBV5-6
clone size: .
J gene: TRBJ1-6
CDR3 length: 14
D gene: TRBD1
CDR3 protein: CASSRGRVNSPLHF
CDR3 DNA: TGTGCCAGCAGCAGGGGGCGAGTTAATTCACCCCTCCACTTT